The rows below give T cell receptor beta chains drawn from one sample of a study of blood T cell repertoires in COVID-19. Sequenced by immunoSEQ multiplex PCR; TCRdb stores in-frame clones only, minus some. Of some 200,000 clones listed, roughly nine tenths were seen once; the top ten hold 9.5% to 13%. The sequenced sample was peripheral blood. Source of these receptors: a woman in her sixties or seventies with COVID-19, enrolled during active disease. Both conserved end residues are part of each CDR3. D genes are given only for firm matches. Where a row states a size, it is once, few, many or the class of an expanded clone; other rows omit it.

>TRBD2|-|TRBJ2-5|TRBV7-9
TGTGCCAGCAGCTTTAGCCCCGGACTAGCGGGGGAGACCCAGTACTTC
CASSFSPGLAGETQYF
>-|-|TRBJ1-5|TRBV6-5
TGTGCCAGCAGTTACTCGCCCGAGGGGGTCAATCAGCCCCAGCATTTT
CASSYSPEGVNQPQHF
>-|-|TRBJ2-1|TRBV28
TGTGCCAGCAGTTCAGGGTCGAGCTCCTACAATGAGCAGTTCTTC
CASSSGSSSYNEQFF
>-|-|TRBJ1-5|TRBV30
TGTGCCTGGAGGCCCCGGCCAGGCACTCCGGGGGGTCAGCCCCAGCATTTT
CAWRPRPGTPGGQPQHF
>-|-|TRBJ1-5|TRBV5-1
TGCGCCAGCAGCTTGTCTGGGGCGGTGGGTCAGCCCCAGCATTTT
CASSLSGAVGQPQHF
>-|few|TRBJ2-2|TRBV7-2
TGTGCCAGCCAAATGATCCGACAGACCGGGGAGCTGTTTTTT
CASQMIRQTGELFF
>TRBD1|-|TRBJ1-6|TRBV15
TGTGCCACCAGCCAGGGGGCCGCAAGTATCCTCCACTTT
CATSQGAASILHF
>-|once|TRBJ1-1|TRBV11-2
TGTGCCAGCAGCTTAGAATCGGGTTTGTGGACTGAAGCTTTCTTT
CASSLESGLWTEAFF
>-|few|TRBJ2-7|TRBV9
TGTGCCAGCAGCGTACACGGGAGTAGCTACGAGCAGTACTTC
CASSVHGSSYEQYF
>-|few|TRBJ1-1|TRBV7-9
TGTGCCAGCAGTCCGCGTCTCTCTGGAGGCACTGAAGCTTTCTTT
CASSPRLSGGTEAFF
>TRBD1|-|TRBJ2-4|TRBV5-1
TGCGCCAGCAGCTTGGGACAGGGCGGGCTAAACATTCAGTACTTC
CASSLGQGGLNIQYF
>TRBD1|few|TRBJ1-4|TRBV5-1
TGCGCCAGCAGCTTGGAGGGGGCCAAGGAAAAACTGTTTTTT
CASSLEGAKEKLFF
>-|-|TRBJ2-2|TRBV14
TGTGCCAGCAGCCAAGTTCTAGCGAACACCGGGGAGCTGTTTTTT
CASSQVLANTGELFF
>TRBD2|-|TRBJ2-1|TRBV12-5
TGTGCTAGTGGTTTTAGCGGGAGAATGAATGAGCAGTTCTTC
CASGFSGRMNEQFF
>TRBD1|-|TRBJ2-3|TRBV7-2
TGTGCCAGCAGCTTCCGACAGGGGCTTGGCACAGATACGCAGTATTTT
CASSFRQGLGTDTQYF
>-|-|TRBJ2-7|TRBV7-7
TGTGCTAGCAGTCCCTACTACGAGCAGTACTTC
CASSPYYEQYF
>-|-|TRBJ2-1|TRBV11-3
TGTGCCAGCAGCTTAGATCTAAGGGACACCACGAGCTCCTACAATGAGCAGTTCTTC
CASSLDLRDTTSSYNEQFF
>TRBD2|-|TRBJ2-5|TRBV28
TGTGCCAGCAGTTTAGAACTAGCGGGAGGGTGGGAGACCCAGTACTTC
CASSLELAGGWETQYF
>-|-|TRBJ2-7|TRBV15
TGTGCCACTTTATCCCAGGACGGGGGCGAGCAGTACTTC
CATLSQDGGEQYF
>TRBD2|-|TRBJ2-2|TRBV5-1
TGCGCCAGCAGCTCTAGGACTAGCGGGATGAACACCGGGGAGCTGTTTTTT
CASSSRTSGMNTGELFF
>TRBD2|-|TRBJ2-7|TRBV13
TGTGCCAGCAGCACTAGCGAAGTTAGGGTCGAGCAGTACTTC
CASSTSEVRVEQYF
>-|-|TRBJ1-6|TRBV9
TGTGCCAGCAGCGTCCAGGGTTACAATTCACCCCTCCACTTT
CASSVQGYNSPLHF
>TRBD2|-|TRBJ2-5|TRBV5-6
TGTGCCAGCAGCTTGGTGGCTAGCGGGAGAGGAGAGACCCAGTACTTC
CASSLVASGRGETQYF
>-|-|TRBJ1-5|TRBV7-2
TGTGCCAGCAGCTTAGCGCTCCGGTATAGCAATCAGCCCCAGCATTTT
CASSLALRYSNQPQHF
>-|few|TRBJ2-7|TRBV30
TGTGCCTGGAGTGTAGAGGTCACCTCCTACGAGCAGTACTTC
CAWSVEVTSYEQYF
>TRBD1|-|TRBJ1-6|TRBV7-2
TGTGCCAGCAGCTTGGGACAGGGGTTGGACTCACCCCTCCACTTT
CASSLGQGLDSPLHF
>TRBD1|-|TRBJ2-4|TRBV5-3
TGTGCCAGAAGCCGGGACAGGGGGCCCATTCTAGCCAAAAACATTCAGTACTTC
CARSRDRGPILAKNIQYF
>-|-|TRBJ1-5|TRBV24-1
TGTGCCACCAGTGATTTTCGGTCAGGGGACAATCAGCCCCAGCATTTT
CATSDFRSGDNQPQHF
>TRBD1|-|TRBJ2-2|TRBV6-5
TGTGCCAGCAGTTCCCACAGGGGCGAGACCGGGGAGCTGTTTTTT
CASSSHRGETGELFF
>TRBD1|-|TRBJ1-2|TRBV11-1
TGTGCCAGCAGCTGGACAGGGCAGGGTGGCTACACCTTC
CASSWTGQGGYTF
>-|-|TRBJ1-6|TRBV3-1/TRBV3-2
TGTGCCAGCAGCCCAGGGAGGGGTTCACCCCTCCACTTT
CASSPGRGSPLHF
>-|-|TRBJ2-7|TRBV11-3
TGTGCCAGCAGCTCCAGAGCGCTCCTCGGAGGCGAGCAGTACTTC
CASSSRALLGGEQYF
>-|-|TRBJ2-7|TRBV5-5
TGTGCCAGCAGCTTGGACACTAGGGGGTACGAGCAGTACTTC
CASSLDTRGYEQYF
>-|once|TRBJ1-3|TRBV9
TGTGCCAGCAGCGTAGCAGGGATCTCTGGAAACACCATATATTTT
CASSVAGISGNTIYF